This T cell receptor beta chain emerged from a study of T cell changes during pregnancy in multiple sclerosis (dated by TCRdb to about 2019). As for the study more broadly: The study examined how the T cell repertoire changed over the course of pregnancy in women with multiple sclerosis.

Concerning this clone itself: No cognate antigen has been identified for it. Nothing much larger sits one base from this clone, and base qualities are not available.

Libraries came from the immunoSEQ multiplex PCR assay. Drawn from immuneACCESS, this table holds only the in-frame rearrangements with V and J called that TCRdb kept. Clones are partly lost; checked studies trace under half to an unresolved V gene and leave the rest unexplained. The sample table contains roughly 48,000 clones; only one count was recorded for approximately 92% of them. The ten largest clones add up to 0.7% to 1% of the sample. The CDR3 sequence holds 15 residues, the cysteine and phenylalanine included. CDR3 DNA is the only sequence kept; it has 45 bases, read in frame from the first base. From a lookup of the germline V gene, CDR1 and CDR2 are KGHSH and LQKENI. Germline trimming amounts to 3 bases on V and 8 bases on J, with 6 as the count of junction bases outside the gene matches.

The sequences come from CD4+ T cells from peripheral blood mononuclear cells, collected in the second trimester of pregnancy. This TCR was recovered from a female donor in good health, enrolled as a control in a pregnancy study. Here the chain combines TRBV18 and TRBJ2-1; 11 bases in between match TRBD2. The CDR3 region reads CASSPLAGGGHEQFF. The DNA is as follows: TGTGCCAGCTCACCCCTAGCGGGAGGAGGCCATGAGCAGTTCTTC.